The 15 T cell receptor beta chains reported below all come from one sample, sequenced in a study of PD-L1 blockade in urothelial cancer. Documented time point: pretreatment peripheral blood. This table comes from immunoSEQ multiplex PCR, and its TCRdb copy is limited to in-frame clones, with some not included. The sample consists of tens of thousands of clones, 90% of them appearing once. The sample was PBMCs, taken around atezolizumab (anti-PD-L1) treatment. The source of these receptors is a man aged 55 to 69 with urothelial cancer.

CDR3 sequence: CASSPTSLQETQYF. CDR3 DNA: TGTGCCAGCTCACCGACTAGCCTCCAAGAGACCCAGTACTTC. The chain combines TRBV18 with TRBJ2-5, with 7 bases fitting TRBD2. The V gene's germline CDR1 is KGHSH and CDR2 LQKENI. Germline trimming cut 3 bases from V and 1 base from J; bases unmatched to any gene: 2. The CDR3 totals 14 residues. The full variable domain, with the rest looked up from reference TRBV18 and TRBJ2-5, is NAGVMQNPRHLVRRRGQEARLRCSPMKGHSHVYWYRQLPEEGLKFMVYLQKENIIDESGMPKERFSAEFPKEGPSILRIQQVVRGDSAAYFCASSPTSLQETQYFGPGTRLLVL.

This chain links TRBV19 with TRBJ1-2; TRBD1 matches 8 bases. V lost 4 bases and J lost 4; bases outside the gene matches: 5. Germline V gives CDR1 LNHDA, CDR2 SQIVND (reference sequence). This CDR3 has 14 amino acids. The CDR3 reads CASSTRQGSYGYTF. CDR3 nucleotide sequence: TGTGCCAGTAGTACCCGACAGGGGTCCTATGGCTACACCTTC.

The chain employs TRBV4-2 and TRBJ1-2, with 7 bases that match TRBD1. J lost 4 bases, V lost 0 bases, and 5 bases had no gene match. Germline CDR1 reads LGHNA; CDR2 reads YNFKEQ. This CDR3 region has 15 residues. CDR3 protein: CASSQDTGVGYGYTF. CDR3 bases: TGTGCCAGCAGCCAAGATACAGGGGTCGGCTATGGCTACACCTTC.

The chain uses TRBV18 and TRBJ2-4; D may be TRBD1 (6 bases). Trimming left V 2 bases short and J 6 bases short, with 11 bases between. In germline, CDR1 is KGHSH, CDR2 LQKENI. The CDR3 spans 14 residues. The CDR3 loop reads CASSPRAGVNIQYF. The CDR3 bases are TGTGCCAGCTCACCAAGGGCAGGGGTAAACATTCAGTACTTC.

This chain links TRBV9 with TRBJ2-5; tentative D call: TRBD2 (6 bases). Between the trimmed V and J ends, which lost 4 bases and 4 bases, there was a span of 11 bases. This CDR3 comprises 13 residues. CDR1 SGDLS and CDR2 YYNGEE come from the germline V gene. The CDR3 reads CASSWDSRETQYF. For the CDR3, the DNA is TGTGCCAGCAGCTGGGACTCGCGAGAGACCCAGTACTTC.

J is TRBJ2-1 and V is TRBV28; perhaps TRBD2 as D (6 bases). Germline assignment: CDR1 MDHEN and CDR2 SYDVKM. This CDR3 is 16 amino acids long. Trimming shortened V by 8 bases and J by 0 bases, and 17 bases separated the two germline ends. This CDR3 reads CASLTWAGSSYNEQFF. In nucleotides, the CDR3 is TGTGCCAGCCTTACATGGGCGGGGAGCTCCTACAATGAGCAGTTCTTC.

This sequence joins TRBV9 and TRBJ2-2; TRBD1 agrees at 7 bases. Germline V CDR1 and CDR2: SGDLS, YYNGEE. V shed 0 bases, J shed 2 bases, and the junction held 1 base outside the gene matches. This CDR3 spans 15 amino acids. The CDR3 loop reads CASSVGQGNTGELFF. The CDR3 DNA reads as TGTGCCAGCAGCGTAGGACAGGGTAACACCGGGGAGCTGTTTTTT.

The chain recombines TRBV7-3 with TRBJ2-5, with 10 bases lining up with TRBD2. V shed 5 bases and J 6 bases; nucleotides not matched to a gene: 12. Germline V CDR1 and CDR2: SGHTA, FQGTGA. The CDR3 is made up of 16 amino acids. The chain's CDR3 is CASSPSGTSGTKTQYF. The CDR3 DNA sequence: TGTGCCAGCAGCCCGTCCGGAACTAGCGGGACTAAGACCCAGTACTTC.

V is TRBV15 and J is TRBJ2-7; possibly TRBD1 for D (6 bases). This CDR3 spans 15 amino acids. The ends were cut back, 1 base at V and 2 bases at J, with 12 bases in the middle. Germline values: CDR1 LNHNV, CDR2 YYDKDF (reference sequence). CDR3 sequence reads: CATSRGRDNTYEQYF. CDR3 in DNA: TGTGCCACCAGCAGAGGAAGGGACAATACCTACGAGCAGTACTTC.

A remark on this clone: Distinct nucleotide sequences in the sample also encode this CDR3. The chain combines TRBV7-9 with TRBJ2-3, with 7 bases aligning to TRBD1. The CDR3 length is 14 residues. With 5 bases clipped from V and 1 base from J, the junction kept 3 bases outside the gene matches. From germline, CDR1 is SEHNR and CDR2 FQNEAQ (reference sequence). In DNA, the CDR3 is TGTGCCAGCAGCCCCGGACAGGGCACAGATACGCAGTATTTT. Protein sequence: CASSPGQGTDTQYF.

The rearrangement uses TRBV21-1 and TRBJ2-6; TRBD2 reflects the table's D call only, with no check against the DNA. TRBV21-1 is assigned pseudogene status. This CDR3 comprises 14 residues. The CDR3 sequence is CASRRSSGANVLTF. Here the CDR3 DNA reads TGTGCCAGCAGAAGGAGCTCTGGGGCCAACGTCCTGACTTTC.

The chain's CDR3 is CASSSTGTGGSEAFF. DNA for the CDR3: TGTGCCAGCAGCTCCACCGGGACAGGGGGCTCTGAAGCTTTCTTT. The chain links TRBV9 to TRBJ1-1; TRBD1 matches 12 bases. CDR3 size: 15 residues. Unmatched junction bases numbered 7, after V lost 4 bases and J lost 6 bases. The germline V gene has CDR1 SGDLS and CDR2 YYNGEE. Complete variable domain (other parts from reference TRBV9 and TRBJ1-1): DSGVTQTPKHLITATGQRVTLRCSPRSGDLSVYWYQQSLDQGLQFLIQYYNGEERAKGNILERFSAQQFPDLHSELNLSSLELGDSALYFCASSSTGTGGSEAFFGQGTRLTVV.

V is TRBV28 and J is TRBJ2-1; 11 bases line up with TRBD2. V lost 8 bases and J lost 2; bases outside the gene matches: 11. Germline CDR1 reads MDHEN; CDR2 reads SYDVKM. The CDR3 runs 17 residues. The CDR3 DNA sequence: TGTGCCAGCCCACCCGACCCACTAGCGGGAGCCTACAATGAGCAGTTCTTC. This codes for CASPPDPLAGAYNEQFF.

The chain recombines TRBV6-5 with TRBJ1-5; 9 bases fit TRBD1. The junction had 5 bases not matched to a gene; V was cut back by 3 bases and J by 2 bases. This CDR3 is built from 16 residues. Looked up from germline, CDR1 is MNHEY and CDR2 is SVGAGI. CDR3 in DNA: TGTGCCAGCAGTTATACAGGGGGCAGGGGCAATCAGCCCCAGCATTTT. Protein: CASSYTGGRGNQPQHF.

This chain uses TRBV15 with TRBJ2-3; possible D gene TRBD1, 6 bases. Trimming took 4 bases from V and 0 from J, leaving 11 bases between them. CDR1 is LNHNV and CDR2 is YYDKDF in the germline V gene (reference sequence). The CDR3 is 15 amino acids. CDR3 nucleotide sequence: TGTGCCACCAGCATCAGGACAGCCAGCACAGATACGCAGTATTTT. Amino acid sequence: CATSIRTASTDTQYF. The full variable domain, with the rest looked up from reference TRBV15 and TRBJ2-3, is DAMVIQNPRYQVTQFGKPVTLSCSQTLNHNVMYWYQQKSSQAPKLLFHYYDKDFNNEADTPDNFQSRRPNTSFCFLDIRSPGLGDTAMYLCATSIRTASTDTQYFGPGTRLTVL.